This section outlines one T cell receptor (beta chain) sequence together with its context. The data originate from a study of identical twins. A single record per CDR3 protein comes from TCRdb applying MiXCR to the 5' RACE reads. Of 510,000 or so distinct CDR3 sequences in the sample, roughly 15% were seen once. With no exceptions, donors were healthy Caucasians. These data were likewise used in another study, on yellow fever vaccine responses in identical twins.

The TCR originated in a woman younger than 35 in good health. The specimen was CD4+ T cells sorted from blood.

In DNA, the CDR3 is TGTGCCAGCAGCTTAGGTCCGGGCAGGGAAGAGACCCAGTACTTC. It codes for CASSLGPGREETQYF. The chain couples TRBV7-8 to TRBJ2-5; tentative D call: TRBD1 (5 bases). This CDR3 has 15 residues. The germline V gene encodes CDR1 SGHVS and CDR2 FQNEAQ. Trimming took off 1 base at V and 3 bases at J, with 12 bases between the two ends.